This section outlines one TCR beta chain sequence together with its context. The sample is drawn from a study of shared clonotypes between healthy human individuals. The wider study: The composition of the donors was two women and three men aged 18 to 49.

V was clipped by 5 bases and J by 4 bases; unmatched bases: 4. Per germline, CDR1 LNHDA and CDR2 SQIVND (reference sequence). The CDR3 has 13 amino acids. The investigators split CD4+ cells into a CD45RA+ naive subset and a CD45RA-negative memory subset. The assay used deep level. Methods used by the authors: Junction-only sequences without quality scores came from ImmunoSEQ, so filtering differed. Here immunoSEQ multiplex PCR was the method, and the copy in TCRdb shows in-frame clones only, minus some. Clonal size and the V and J genes are those of that table, whereas D and trimming came from the DNA. The profile shows 1,500,000 or so clones, less than 99% of them singletons.

The sequenced sample consisted of naive CD4+ T cells sorted from blood. Indicated subset: CD45RA+ positively selected. The chain links TRBV19 to TRBJ2-5; 7 bases are a match to TRBD1. The sequence came from a man between 25 and 39 years old in good health. The CDR3 spells CASSVTGVETQYF. For the CDR3, the DNA is TGTGCCAGTAGTGTAACAGGGGTAGAGACCCAGTACTTC.